The 9 T cell receptor delta chains below all came from one sample that was sequenced in a study of DNA immune sequencing with unique molecular identifiers. A 32-plex genomic DNA assay used primers for all 8 TRDV and 4 TRDJ genes. A 12-nucleotide UMI was added during 2 to 4 barcoding PCR cycles before adapter PCR. TCRdb re-called the multiplex PCR reads through CATT. This table holds 2,000 to 2,500 delta-chain clones, roughly 13% found once. Input material: gamma-delta T cells enriched from blood buffy coat, or unenriched PBMCs (not recorded which). The receptors were sampled from a human donor in good health.

Within the sample, this clone is medium-sized (0.01 to 0.1%). The same CDR3 is also encoded by other DNA sequences in this sample. The chain is built from TRDV2 and TRDJ1; 11 bases fit TRDD3. This CDR3 has 18 amino acids. Germline values: CDR1 GEAIGNYY, CDR2 EKD. The junction had 11 bases not matched to a gene; V was cut back by 1 base and J by 2 bases. This chain's CDR3 is CACDTLWGILNKTDKLIF. The CDR3 DNA sequence: TGTGCCTGTGACACTCTCTGGGGGATACTTAATAAAACCGATAAACTCATCTTT.

The V gene is uncalled and the J gene is TRDJ1; TRDD3, the table's D call, lacks a check against the DNA. The CDR3 covers 18 residues. The CDR3, as DNA: TGTGCTCTTGGGGGGAGGGACTGGGGGATACGTTACACCGATAAACTCATCTTT. Its protein is CALGGRDWGIRYTDKLIF.

This clone has just a few counts. A read error likely explains why the TCRdb protein, taken from a much larger clone, differs from this DNA's translation at residue 4; the protein shown is translated from the DNA. The sample carries other DNA sequences with the same CDR3. The rearrangement links TRDV2 to TRDJ1, with 9 bases matching TRDD3. V lost 4 bases, J lost 0 bases, and 11 bases stayed unmatched. Germline assignment: CDR1 GEAIGNYY and CDR2 EKD. The CDR3 has 17 amino acids. CDR3 sequence reads: CACETLGDGKYTDKLIF. The CDR3 bases are TGTGCCTGTGAGACTCTGGGGGATGGAAAGTACACCGATAAACTCATCTTT.

This clone is medium-sized in the sample. The gene calls are TRDV2 and TRDJ1; D is perhaps TRDD3 (5 bases). Looked up from germline, CDR1 is GEAIGNYY and CDR2 is EKD. Trimming removed 1 base at V and 1 base at J, with 12 bases between. This CDR3 has 15 residues. The CDR3 DNA sequence: TGTGCCTGTGACACTTTACTGGCCCCCACCGATAAACTCATCTTT. It specifies CACDTLLAPTDKLIF.

This clone has more than one count but fewer than ten. A single base is all that separates this from a far larger clone, so a read error is likely. Other DNA sequences in this sample translate to the same CDR3. The rearrangement links TRDV2 to TRDJ1; TRDD3 matches at 9 bases. CDR3 size: 17 residues. Germline V gene lookup returns CDR1 GEAIGNYY and CDR2 EKD. The CDR3 loop is CACDTLGDGKYTDKLIF. CDR3 in DNA: TGTGCCTGCGACACTCTGGGGGATGGAAAGTACACCGATAAACTCATCTTT.

In its sample, this clone ranks as medium-sized (0.01 to 0.1%). Distinct nucleotide sequences in the sample also encode this CDR3. The J gene is TRDJ3, the V gene TRDV2; 9 bases fit TRDD3. The trim removed 0 bases at V and 8 bases at J, leaving 7 bases unmatched. Germline V gene lookup returns CDR1 GEAIGNYY and CDR2 EKD. The CDR3 totals 17 residues. CDR3 nucleotides: TGTGCCTGTGACACCGTCCTGGGGGATTCTCACACCCGACAGATGTTTTTC. This gives the protein CACDTVLGDSHTRQMFF.

This sequence joins TRDV1 and TRDJ1, with 13 positions matching TRDD3. The J gene was not available in TCRdb and was assigned here by matching the DNA to germline segments. This CDR3 has 25 amino acids. Germline CDR1 reads TSWWSYY; CDR2 reads QGS. Unmatched junction bases numbered 27, after V lost 0 bases and J lost 2 bases. The CDR3 DNA follows: TGTGCTCTTGGGGAACTTACCCCTACGGCGTCGGTGGCACTGGGGGATACGGAGGGGACCGATAAACTCATCTTT. Translation: CALGELTPTASVALGDTEGTDKLIF.

Written as DNA, the CDR3 is TGTGCTCTTGGGGAACCGATACCTTATACCTGGGGGTCGCGTGATAAACTCATCTTT. Translated: CALGEPIPYTWGSRDKLIF. The chain links TRDV1 to TRDJ1; 7 nucleotides line up with TRDD3. The J gene was not available in TCRdb and was assigned here by matching the DNA to germline segments. CDR3 size: 19 residues. V shed 1 base, J shed 5 bases, and the junction held 19 bases outside the gene matches. Germline V gives CDR1 TSWWSYY, CDR2 QGS.

Points on this clone: It may be a read error: a sequence one base away is much more abundant. The same CDR3 can be traced to other DNA sequences in this sample. The genes are TRAV38-2/DV8 and TRDJ1; TRDD3 aligns across 8 bases. The CDR3 contains 19 residues. Germline V gene sequence: CDR1 TSESDYY, CDR2 QEAYKQQN. After removal of 4 bases from V and 5 bases from J, the junction contained 22 bases not matched to a gene. CDR3 DNA sequence: TGTGCTTATAGGCGGTATTGGTTTTTACACAGGGGATACCCAGATAAACTCATCTTT. Translated, it gives CAYRRYWFLHRGYPDKLIF.